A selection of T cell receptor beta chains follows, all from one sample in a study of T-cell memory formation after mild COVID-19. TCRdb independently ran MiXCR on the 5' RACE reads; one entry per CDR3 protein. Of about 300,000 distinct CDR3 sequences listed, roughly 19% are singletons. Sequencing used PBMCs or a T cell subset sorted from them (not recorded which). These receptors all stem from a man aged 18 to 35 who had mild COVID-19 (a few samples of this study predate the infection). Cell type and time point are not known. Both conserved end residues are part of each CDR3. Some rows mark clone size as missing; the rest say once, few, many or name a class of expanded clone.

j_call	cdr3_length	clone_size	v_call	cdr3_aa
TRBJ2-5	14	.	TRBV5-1	CASSADRVQETQYF
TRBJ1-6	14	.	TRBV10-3	CAITETGYNSPLHF
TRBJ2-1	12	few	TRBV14	CASSQGTGEQFF
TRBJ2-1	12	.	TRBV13	CASSQPPGEQFF
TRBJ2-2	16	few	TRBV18	CASSPTGSRDTGELFF
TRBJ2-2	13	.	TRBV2	CAPKIRDTGELFF
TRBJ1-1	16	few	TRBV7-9	CASSHPLRDMNTEAFF
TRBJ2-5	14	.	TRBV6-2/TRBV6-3	CASSYVSSGETQYF
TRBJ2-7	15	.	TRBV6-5	CASSYYGGVSYEQYF
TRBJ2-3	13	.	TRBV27	CASFGTGTDTQYF
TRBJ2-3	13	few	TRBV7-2	CASRTTRADTQYF
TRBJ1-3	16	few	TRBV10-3	CAISQRRAVSGNTIYF
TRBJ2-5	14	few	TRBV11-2	CASSRPLGWETQYF
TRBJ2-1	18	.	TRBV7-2	CASSKAPPSASSYNEQFF
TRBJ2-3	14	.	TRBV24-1	CATSDLGQLDTQYF
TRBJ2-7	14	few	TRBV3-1	CASSQQGSSYEQYF
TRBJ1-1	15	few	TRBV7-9	CASSEQGWEDTEAFF
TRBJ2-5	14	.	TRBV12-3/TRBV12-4	CASSPTAGLETQYF
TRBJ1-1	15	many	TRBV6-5	CASSYRPQVSTEAFF
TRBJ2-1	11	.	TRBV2	CASTVYNEQFF
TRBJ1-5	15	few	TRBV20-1	CSAQTGVVSNQPQHF
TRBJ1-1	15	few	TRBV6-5	CASSWRTGGHTEAFF
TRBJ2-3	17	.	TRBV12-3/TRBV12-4	CASSPWDREGSTDTQYF
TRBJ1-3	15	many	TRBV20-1	CSARRSLVPGNTIYF
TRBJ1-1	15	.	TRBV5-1	CASTPAGGLNTEAFF
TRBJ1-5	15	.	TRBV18	CASSLSEGYNQPQHF
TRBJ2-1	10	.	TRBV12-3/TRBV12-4	CASGLNEQFF
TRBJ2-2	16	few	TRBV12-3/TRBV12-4	CASSPGLAGGPGELFF
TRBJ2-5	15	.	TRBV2	CASTRDSGGSETQYF
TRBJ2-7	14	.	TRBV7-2	CASSPRRSLYEQYF
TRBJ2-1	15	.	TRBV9	CASSEGGGSYNEQFF
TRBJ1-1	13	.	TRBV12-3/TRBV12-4	CASSFRRVGKAFF
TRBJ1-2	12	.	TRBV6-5	CASRTRGYGYTF
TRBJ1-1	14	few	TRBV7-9	CASSEYGSNTEAFF
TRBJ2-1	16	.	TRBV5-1	CASSLAGEVAYNEQFF
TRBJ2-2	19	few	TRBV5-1	CASSLYSRDRGRGTGELFF
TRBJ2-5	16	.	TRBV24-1	CATSENAYSGVETQYF
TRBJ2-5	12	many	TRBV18	CASCDFQETQYF
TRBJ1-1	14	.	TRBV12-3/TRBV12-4	CASSLWQSNTEAFF
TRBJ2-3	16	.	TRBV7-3	CASSSGLAGGGGTQYF
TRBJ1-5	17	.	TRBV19	CASSSVWGTDSNQPQHF
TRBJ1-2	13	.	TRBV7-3	CASSVDISSGYTF
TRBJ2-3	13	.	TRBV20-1	CSATRDFSDTQYF
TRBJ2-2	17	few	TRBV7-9	CASSQVVDSYNTGELFF
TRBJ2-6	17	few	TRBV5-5	CASSLVGQGSGANVLTF
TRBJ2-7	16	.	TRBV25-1	CASSATGTGNSYEQYF
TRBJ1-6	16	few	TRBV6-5	CASSYSPRAYNSPLHF
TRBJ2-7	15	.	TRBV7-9	CASSGVAGGTYEQYF
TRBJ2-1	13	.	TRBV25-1	CASSGQGENEQFF
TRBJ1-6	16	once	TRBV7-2	CASSLGTGSYNSPLHF